This note documents a single T cell receptor beta chain sequence. The antigen remains undetermined. This sample was taken from a study of T cells after yellow fever vaccination. Study conclusions and caveats: Post-booster samples contained most primary-vaccination clones (around 95% CD4, 88% CD8).

Looked up from germline, CDR1 is SGHDN and CDR2 is FVKESK. The CDR3 is 15 residues long. Trimming took 0 bases from V and 5 from J, leaving 12 bases between them. TCRdb redid the calling of the 5' RACE reads with MiXCR, one entry per CDR3 protein. Of approximately 610,000 distinct CDR3 sequences detected, around 17% appear once; the ten largest clones hold roughly a sixth. The sequence came from a man aged 18 to 30 who received the YFV17D yellow fever vaccine. Sequenced here: PBMCs, sampled about 5 days after the first yellow fever vaccination. The chain joins TRBV14 to TRBJ2-3, with D unresolved. CDR3 region: CASSQDETLEDTQYF. The CDR3 DNA reads as TGTGCCAGCAGCCAAGATGAGACCCTGGAAGATACGCAGTATTTT.